There are a few counts of the clone carrying this T cell receptor beta chain. Its antigen is unknown. This entry comes from a study of cytomegalovirus exposure and HLA in healthy donors. CDR1 and CDR2 from the germline V gene are SGHRS and YFSETQ. The CDR3 consists of 13 residues. The V end was cut by 1 base, the J end by 4 bases, with 8 bases between. Study conclusions and caveats: Excluded: some indistinguishable V segments such as TRBV6-2 and TRBV6-3. The authors considered a cluster of highly shared sequence variants likely to be a sequencing artifact. In vitro confirmation showed three CMV-associated chains to be CMV antigen specific.

PCR involved 60 Vbeta and 13 Jbeta primers. Sequencing used immunoSEQ multiplex PCR; TCRdb keeps in-frame clones, though not all of them. Of around 100,000 clones listed, roughly three quarters are singletons. This receptor was obtained from a man in his forties or fifties in good health and CMV-seropositive. The specimen was PBMCs. The J gene is TRBJ2-5, the V gene TRBV5-1; TRBD2 might be the D (5 bases). CDR3 amino acids: CASSLSGVETQYF. In DNA form, the CDR3 reads TGCGCCAGCAGCTTGAGCGGAGTAGAGACCCAGTACTTC.